Listed below are T cell receptor beta chains from one sample, sequenced in a study of blood T cell repertoires in COVID-19. Data came from immunoSEQ multiplex PCR; TCRdb stores just in-frame clones and leaves some out. The sample shows approximately 300,000 clones, 89% of them seen only once. The material sequenced was PBMCs or T cells enriched from blood (not recorded which). Receptors were obtained from a man aged 55 to 70 who had recovered from COVID-19. Each CDR3 is given with its conserved first and last residue. A D gene is named only where the DNA matches it firmly. Not every row has a clone size; where given, it reads once, few, many or a size class.

v_call	j_call	clone_size	d_call	cdr3_aa	cdr3_nt
TRBV9	TRBJ1-5	-	-	CASSAVESGPQHF	TGTGCCAGCAGCGCCGTCGAGTCCGGGCCCCAGCATTTT
TRBV27	TRBJ1-1	-	-	CASSRTANTEAFF	TGTGCCAGCAGCCGGACAGCGAACACTGAAGCTTTCTTT
TRBV19	TRBJ2-2	-	-	CASTPLPNTGELFF	TGTGCCAGTACCCCCCTCCCGAACACCGGGGAGCTGTTTTTT
TRBV9	TRBJ2-5	-	TRBD2	CASSAHPGLAGEETQYF	TGTGCCAGCAGCGCCCATCCGGGACTAGCGGGAGAAGAGACCCAGTACTTC
TRBV3-1/TRBV3-2	TRBJ2-5	-	TRBD1	CASSQRDREETQYF	TGTGCCAGCAGCCAACGGGACAGGGAAGAGACCCAGTACTTC
TRBV7-2	TRBJ2-1	-	-	CASSYRQDYFDEQFF	TGTGCCAGCAGCTACCGTCAGGACTATTTTGATGAGCAGTTCTTC
TRBV28	TRBJ1-1	once	TRBD1	CASSLIRTGQGAHEAFF	TGTGCCAGCAGTTTAATAAGGACGGGACAGGGGGCGCATGAAGCTTTCTTT
TRBV7-2	TRBJ2-7	-	-	CASRNTTAYSYEQYF	TGTGCCAGCAGAAATACGACAGCATACTCCTACGAGCAGTACTTC
TRBV5-4	TRBJ2-1	-	-	CASSSAGLSYNEQFF	TGTGCCAGCAGCTCGGCGGGACTTTCCTACAATGAGCAGTTCTTC
TRBV5-1	TRBJ2-7	-	TRBD2	CASSLEASGRGEQYF	TGCGCCAGCAGCTTGGAGGCTAGCGGCAGAGGGGAGCAGTACTTC
TRBV15	TRBJ2-1	-	TRBD2	CATSRDQGLALSYNEQFF	TGTGCCACCAGCAGAGATCAGGGACTAGCCCTCTCCTACAATGAGCAGTTCTTC
TRBV25-1	TRBJ1-6	-	TRBD1	CASSPTGGDSPLHF	TGTGCCAGCAGCCCTACAGGGGGAGATTCACCCCTCCACTTT
TRBV3-1/TRBV3-2	TRBJ1-6	few	-	CASSQASPRGFSPLHF	TGTGCCAGCAGCCAAGCGTCCCCCAGGGGTTTCTCACCCCTCCACTTT
TRBV11-2	TRBJ2-2	-	-	CASSQGPNTGELFF	TGTGCCAGCAGCCAGGGCCCGAACACCGGGGAGCTGTTTTTT
TRBV6-5	TRBJ1-2	-	-	CASSYSMTVDGYTF	TGTGCCAGCAGTTACTCGATGACAGTAGATGGCTACACCTTC
TRBV5-4	TRBJ2-1	-	TRBD1	CASSLTGVDEQFF	TGTGCCAGCAGCTTGACAGGGGTCGATGAGCAGTTCTTC
TRBV11-1	TRBJ2-3	-	-	CASRLGRGNTDTQYF	TGTGCCAGCAGACTAGGCCGGGGGAACACAGATACGCAGTATTTT
TRBV29-1	TRBJ1-1	-	-	CSVEREPGGRTEAFF	TGCAGCGTTGAAAGGGAGCCCGGGGGGCGCACTGAAGCTTTCTTT
TRBV5-1	TRBJ2-2	-	TRBD2	CASSKTSGIGLNTGELFF	TGCGCCAGCAGCAAGACTAGCGGGATCGGATTGAACACCGGGGAGCTGTTTTTT
TRBV29-1	TRBJ2-2	-	TRBD1	CSVGVPGQGASGELFF	TGCAGCGTTGGGGTGCCGGGACAGGGGGCTTCCGGGGAGCTGTTTTTT
TRBV12-3/TRBV12-4	TRBJ1-5	-	TRBD1	CASSPDRVQPQHF	TGTGCCAGCAGCCCGGACAGGGTTCAGCCCCAGCATTTT
TRBV5-1	TRBJ2-7	-	TRBD2	CASSPGLAETYEQYF	TGCGCCAGCAGCCCGGGACTAGCGGAAACCTACGAGCAGTACTTC
TRBV7-2	TRBJ2-3	-	-	CASSSQGSTDTQYF	TGTGCCAGCAGTTCCCAGGGTAGCACAGATACGCAGTATTTT
TRBV5-1	TRBJ2-1	-	TRBD2	CASSFGTSQNNEQFF	TGCGCCAGCAGCTTCGGGACTAGCCAAAACAATGAGCAGTTCTTC
TRBV2	TRBJ2-1	-	TRBD1	CASSPGGEQFF	TGTGCCAGCAGTCCAGGGGGTGAGCAGTTCTTC
TRBV21-1	TRBJ2-7	-	-	CASSPRGRRAYEQYF	TGTGCCAGCAGCCCTCGAGGTAGACGAGCCTACGAGCAGTACTTC
TRBV7-6	TRBJ2-7	-	TRBD2	CASSLEIFAGENEQYF	TGTGCCAGCAGCTTAGAGATCTTTGCGGGAGAAAACGAGCAGTACTTC
TRBV5-8	TRBJ1-2	-	TRBD1	CASSSTGTGYGYTF	TGTGCCAGCAGTTCGACAGGGACGGGCTATGGCTACACCTTC
TRBV19	TRBJ1-5	-	TRBD1	CASGVRTGSGQPQHF	TGTGCCAGTGGGGTCCGGACAGGCTCCGGGCAGCCCCAGCATTTT
TRBV6-4	TRBJ2-7	-	-	CARPTRQTHF	TGTGCCAGGCCTACACGACAGACCCACTTC
TRBV25-1	TRBJ2-1	-	-	CASSLPGYNEQFF	TGTGCCAGCAGTCTCCCAGGCTACAATGAGCAGTTCTTC
TRBV2	TRBJ2-7	-	-	CASSAEGSEEQYF	TGTGCCAGCAGTGCGGAGGGGTCGGAGGAGCAGTACTTC
TRBV30	TRBJ1-1	-	TRBD1	CAWSVGTATMNTEAFF	TGTGCCTGGAGCGTCGGGACAGCGACCATGAACACTGAAGCTTTCTTT
TRBV28	TRBJ2-3	-	TRBD2	CASSALRRGRAHSTDTQYF	TGTGCCAGCTCAGCTTTAAGACGCGGGAGGGCCCATAGCACAGATACGCAGTATTTT
TRBV24-1	TRBJ2-5	-	TRBD1	CATSGRDRAQETQYF	TGTGCCACCAGTGGCCGGGACAGGGCCCAAGAGACCCAGTACTTC
TRBV5-1	TRBJ2-1	-	TRBD1	CASSLRTGGNNEQFF	TGCGCCAGCAGCTTGCGGACAGGGGGAAACAATGAGCAGTTCTTC
TRBV6-5	TRBJ2-1	-	-	CASSYFPPQGYNEQFF	TGTGCCAGCAGTTACTTCCCTCCGCAGGGTTACAATGAGCAGTTCTTC
TRBV7-2	TRBJ2-1	-	-	CASKEAGSLNEQFF	TGTGCCAGCAAGGAGGCGGGATCACTCAATGAGCAGTTCTTC